This T cell receptor beta chain comes out of a study of shared clonotypes between healthy human individuals (TCRdb year 2020). For context, the study as a whole: The cohort included three men and a couple of women between 18 and 49 years of age. For each donor, three plates each were used for CD4 naive and CD4 memory, two plates were used for CD8 naive, and one plate was used for CD8 memory. The study deeply sequenced blood TCR repertoires of about five healthy adults to estimate repertoire size and the extent of clonotype sharing between individuals. To increase sequencing depth and limit assay-specific biases, TCR repertoire library preparation and sequencing were carried out by different laboratories using diverse techniques. Per donor, leukapheresis produced somewhere between about 0.94 and 9 billion PBMCs. Overall study outcomes, separate from this receptor: Based on pairwise subsampling, the degree of clonotype sharing among donors was expected to be affected by sequencing depth. Naive subsets generally had larger estimated clonotype richness than memory subsets. Rarefaction of sorted-subset datasets indicated incomplete sequencing despite the large sequencing depth. Sharing across several donors was observed for 4.5% to 6.5% of naive CD4, over 3% of naive CD8, 2% to 2.5% of memory CD4, and about 0.38% of memory CD8 clonotypes. Only blood was sampled, and tissue TCR repertoires likely differ from those in blood. Compared with non-shared clonotypes, the clonotypes found in all four sorted-subset donors had higher generation probabilities. Because the study included a small number of donors, the genetic and exposure-history diversity represented was limited.

CD8 naive samples were CD45RO-negative cells positively selected for CCR7, giving a CD45RA+CCR7+ population that excluded TemRA cells. The donors were healthy, HIV-negative adults with no recently reported acute infections or vaccinations. Only Caucasian adults living in Nashville, Tennessee, USA were represented among the donors. Blood was collected by leukapheresis, and PBMCs were isolated by Ficoll-Histopaque density gradient centrifugation and then cryopreserved in liquid nitrogen vapor phase. Purity and quantity of every magnetically sorted T cell population were checked by analytical flow cytometry. From each sorted fraction, genomic DNA was isolated and quantified by UV absorbance on a Nanodrop 2000c. Using the deep immunoSEQ assay, multiplex PCR amplified TCR CDR3 regions from genomic DNA. Extracted genomic DNA from each cell subset was distributed evenly across all wells of several immunoSEQ 96-well plates, and each plate was treated as a replicate. For sorted subsets, approximately 210 ng of genomic DNA, equivalent to 30,000 or so T cell genomes, went into each replicate PCR. Purified libraries were quantified with a Qubit 3.0 fluorometer, sized on a Bioanalyzer 2100, and re-quantified with the KAPA Library Quantification kit. Each immunoSEQ 96-well plate was sequenced on its own single-read 150-cycle Illumina NextSeq 550 flow cell. The original pipeline was this. Because the immunoSEQ output held only junctional sequences and lacked quality scores, the filtering could not match the filtering applied to full-length reads. To assign V/J genes and CDR3, sequences were annotated using PyIR, a Python wrapper for IgBLAST v1.9, with IMGT germline references. Reads were filtered out if the reads had weak V/J assignments (E-value above 1e-6), no CDR3, stop codons, out-of-frame junctions, or ambiguous translated residues. V3J clonotypes were defined as sequences sharing an identical inferred V gene, J gene, and CDR3 amino acid sequence. Percentage overlap between repertoires was calculated by dividing the number of shared unique clonotypes by the size of the smaller repertoire. Three approaches were used to assess repertoire richness: RTK rarefaction, the Chao1 estimator, and Recon v2.1 estimates of unobserved clonotypes. OLGA was used to compute generation probabilities for all TCRbeta clonotypes that the gDNA method yielded from a handful of donors. TCRdb obtained this table from immuneACCESS and retained in-frame rearrangements with V and J assigned. These tables miss some clones; where compared with another copy, unresolved V genes account for less than half of the shortfall, and the remainder is unexplained. The DNA was the basis for D and trimming; V, J and clone size are from that table. The sample yields some 1,900,000 clones; roughly 95% were counted once. The top ten clonotypes cover more than 0.9% of the sample.

From a lookup of the germline V gene, CDR1 and CDR2 are SGHRS and YFSETQ. The CDR3 has 13 amino acids, counting the end cysteine and phenylalanine. The kept DNA is CDR3 alone, 39 bases in frame from the first base. Trimmed from V: 7 bases; trimmed from J: 7 bases; junction bases lacking a gene match: 8. For this clone: Its specific antigen is unknown. No quality values exist for individual bases; no much larger clone is one base distant.

Sequencing was done on a sample of naive CD8+ T cells sorted from blood. The meaning of the sample's cell subset or site label: CD45RA+CCR7+. This TCR was recovered from a man aged 18 to 29 in good health. The sequence is built from TRBV5-1 and TRBJ1-5; TRBD1 fits 7 bases in the junction. The CDR3 sequence is CASSSGGGQPQHF. The bases read TGCGCCAGCTCCTCAGGGGGTGGGCAGCCCCAGCATTTT.